One T cell receptor beta chain is described in this entry. The antigen is undetermined. Germline V gene data show CDR1 as ENHRY and CDR2 as SYGVKD. The CDR3 consists of 15 residues. Trimming pared 0 bases from V and 8 bases from J, leaving 14 bases between. Deep was the level at which the assay was run. Some clones are missing from TCRdb's copy, which holds only in-frame ones; the method was immunoSEQ multiplex PCR. Of approximately 1,000,000 clones listed, 78% are singletons. The sample belongs to a study of shared clonotypes between healthy human individuals. On the study more broadly: Those who served as donors were a couple of women and a few men between the ages of 18 and 49.

Whole-study results and caveats: Inspection by rarefaction showed sorted-subset sequencing to be incomplete despite large depth.

The sequencing input was memory CD4+ T cells from PBMCs. As for subset: CD45RA-negative fraction. The TCR originated in a man between 18 and 29 years old in good health. Some clones in this sample may be carry-over from other donors' samples. The gene calls are TRBV10-3 and TRBJ2-1, with D possibly matching TRBD1 (6 bases). The CDR3 reads CAISESSRGSDEQFF. The CDR3 DNA reads as TGTGCCATCAGTGAGTCGAGTAGGGGGAGCGATGAGCAGTTCTTC.